This T cell receptor beta chain was documented in a study of shared clonotypes between healthy human individuals. Researchers ran the assay at a deep level. Genomic DNA of every subset was divided equally among multiple immunoSEQ plates. Template for every sorted-subset replicate PCR totaled 150 to 250 ng DNA, about 30,000 T cell genomes. TCRdb's copy holds only in-frame clones and misses some; the assay was immunoSEQ multiplex PCR. The sample yields 2.5 million or so clones, 85% to 95% seen once. This clone was observed a single time. The sequence was collected from a man between 18 and 35 years old in good health. Sequenced input: naive CD4+ T cells sorted from blood. Subset indicated: CD45RA+ positively selected.

This CDR3 is CASSPRTGSDTQYF. CDR3 in DNA: TGTGCCAGCAGCCCACGGACCGGGTCGGATACGCAGTATTTT. V gene TRBV5-4 combines with J gene TRBJ2-3; D uncertain. V was cut by 4 bases and J by 6 bases, with 15 bases left in between. This CDR3 has 14 amino acids. Germline V CDR1 and CDR2: SGHNT, YYREEE (reference sequence).